What follows describes a single T cell receptor (beta chain). The sample holds other DNA sequences that translate to the same CDR3. This entry comes from a study of blood T cell repertoires in COVID-19. On the study more broadly: Collection of acute and convalescent COVID-19 samples took place in the United States, Italy and Spain. Sample material is recorded as cDNA or gDNA derived from T cells, B-cell-depleted T cells, or PBMCs.

The CDR3 runs 15 residues. Germline CDR1 is SGDLS and CDR2 is YYNGEE. Trimming left V 0 bases short and J 0 bases short, with 8 bases between. As originally analysed: Cell counts per sample came from amplifying reference gene primers. Assay used: immunoSEQ multiplex PCR; TCRdb lists only in-frame clones, some missing. Clone size and the V and J calls come from that table; the DNA yielded D and trimming. The profile shows under 60,000 clones, around four fifths of them singletons. The TCR comes from a human donor in a cohort sampled during active COVID-19. This chain links TRBV9 with TRBJ2-3, with D perhaps TRBD2 (5 bases). The sequenced sample was peripheral blood. The CDR3 DNA follows: TGTGCCAGCAGCGTAGAGGGAGCTAGCACAGATACGCAGTATTTT. This gives the protein CASSVEGASTDTQYF.